What follows are 26 T cell receptor beta chains derived from one specimen sequenced in a study of cytomegalovirus exposure and HLA in healthy donors. In the PCR, 60 Vbeta and 13 Jbeta primers were used. TCRdb's copy holds only in-frame clones and misses some; the assay was immunoSEQ multiplex PCR. The sample has under 150,000 clones; 80% to 85% are singletons. The sequenced sample was PBMCs. These receptors came from a boy aged 2 to 10 in good health and CMV-seronegative.

The J gene is TRBJ1-2, the V gene TRBV27; D remains ambiguous. The V and J ends lost 4 bases and 6 bases respectively, with 21 bases between them. This CDR3 region has 16 residues. The germline gives CDR1 MNHEY, CDR2 SMNVEV (reference sequence). The CDR3 region is CASSSIQAGLRHGYTF. CDR3 DNA sequence: TGTGCCAGCAGTTCTATCCAGGCCGGCCTTCGCCATGGCTACACCTTC.

This clone was seen once. The chain joins TRBV30 to TRBJ2-4; D gene unclear. Germline CDR1 GTSNPN, CDR2 SVGIG (reference sequence). The ends were cut back, 6 bases at V and 0 bases at J, with 6 bases in the middle. The CDR3 is 12 residues long. This chain's CDR3 is CACTVAKNIQYF. In nucleotides, the CDR3 is TGTGCCTGTACAGTAGCCAAAAACATTCAGTACTTC.

This sequence joins TRBV9 and TRBJ2-3, with D unclear. Germline V gene lookup returns CDR1 SGDLS and CDR2 YYNGEE. CDR3 size: 13 residues. V was clipped by 3 bases and J by 2 bases, with 7 bases between them. Here the CDR3 DNA reads TGTGCCAGCAGCGCCAGATACACAGATACGCAGTATTTT. As protein: CASSARYTDTQYF.

The rearrangement links TRBV5-4 to TRBJ2-1; TRBD2 matches at 7 bases. Per the germline V gene, CDR1 is SGHNT and CDR2 is YYREEE (reference sequence). CDR3 size: 15 residues. J gave up 3 bases and V 4 bases, and 7 bases lay outside the gene matches. This chain's CDR3 is CASSAGGSHYNEQFF. The CDR3 DNA reads as TGTGCCAGCAGCGCCGGGGGGTCCCACTACAATGAGCAGTTCTTC.

The genes are TRBV27 and TRBJ2-7; D remains ambiguous. V lost 6 bases to trimming and J lost 3 bases, with 9 bases between them. Germline V gene sequence: CDR1 MNHEY, CDR2 SMNVEV (reference sequence). CDR3 length: 12 amino acids. This CDR3 reads CASSPGDYEQYF. The DNA of the CDR3 is TGTGCCAGCAGCCCAGGTGACTACGAGCAGTACTTC.

This clone showed up just a few times. The chain recombines TRBV6-5 with TRBJ2-1, with 8 bases identical to TRBD1. CDR1 MNHEY and CDR2 SVGAGI come from the germline V gene. Losses at the gene ends were 2 bases for V and 3 bases for J; bases not matched to a gene: 6. The CDR3 length is 16 residues. Here the CDR3 DNA reads TGTGCCAGCAGTTACAGTCAGGGGGCGGTCTACAATGAGCAGTTCTTC. Residues: CASSYSQGAVYNEQFF.

The genes are TRBV5-1 and TRBJ2-2; D perhaps matches TRBD1 (6 bases). The CDR3 extends over 18 amino acids. CDR1 SGHRS and CDR2 YFSETQ come from the germline V gene. V was cut by 0 bases and J by 4 bases, with 19 bases left in between. CDR3 residues: CASSLVDRSEVSTGELFF. The DNA of the CDR3 is TGCGCCAGCAGCTTGGTTGACAGGTCAGAAGTCTCCACCGGGGAGCTGTTTTTT. The entire variable domain, with the rest obtained from reference TRBV5-1 and TRBJ2-2, is as follows: KAGVTQTPRYLIKTRGQQVTLSCSPISGHRSVSWYQQTPGQGLQFLFEYFSETQRNKGNFPGRFSGRQFSNSRSEMNVSTLELGDSALYLCASSLVDRSEVSTGELFFGEGSRLTVL.

V usage is TRBV25-1 and J usage is TRBJ2-5, with 11 bases lining up with TRBD2. The V gene end was trimmed by 8 bases and the J gene end by 1 base; junction bases not matched to a gene: 9. The CDR3 is 16 amino acids. The germline V gene encodes CDR1 MGHDK and CDR2 SYGVNS. CDR3 region: CASLPPLAGGQETQYF. The CDR3 DNA reads TGTGCCAGCCTTCCCCCCCTAGCGGGGGGCCAAGAGACCCAGTACTTC. The full variable domain, its missing parts supplied by reference TRBV25-1 and TRBJ2-5, is EADIYQTPRYLVIGTGKKITLECSQTMGHDKMYWYQQDPGMELHLIHYSYGVNSTEKGDLSSESTVSRIRTEHFPLTLESARPSHTSQYLCASLPPLAGGQETQYFGPGTRLLVL.

The chain is built from TRBV7-2 and TRBJ2-3; 10 bases map to TRBD1. Germline CDR1 reads SGHTA; CDR2 reads FQGNSA. CDR3 length: 14 residues. J was trimmed by 4 bases and V by 7 bases; bases with no gene match: 5. CDR3 sequence: CASTGTGEADTQYF. The CDR3 DNA reads as TGTGCCAGCACCGGGACAGGGGAGGCAGATACGCAGTATTTT.

The rearrangement uses TRBV13 and TRBJ2-1, with 11 bases fitting TRBD2. In germline, CDR1 is PRHDT, CDR2 FYEKMQ (reference sequence). V lost 5 bases, J lost 8 bases, and 8 bases stayed unmatched. This CDR3 has 15 residues. DNA for the CDR3: TGTGCCAGCAGCAAACTAGCGGGAGTTCGCGATGAGCAGTTCTTC. It codes for CASSKLAGVRDEQFF.

This chain joins TRBV19 and TRBJ1-4; 7 positions agree with TRBD1. The CDR3 contains 17 residues. V was clipped by 9 bases and J by 1 base; unmatched bases: 14. Germline V gene data show CDR1 as LNHDA and CDR2 as SQIVND (reference sequence). Written as DNA, the CDR3 is TGTGCCAGCCAGAACAGGGGTGGGGGGCTAACTAATGAAAAACTGTTTTTT. It is translated as CASQNRGGGLTNEKLFF. Filled out from reference TRBV19 and TRBJ1-4, the complete variable domain reads DGGITQSPKYLFRKEGQNVTLSCEQNLNHDAMYWYRQDPGQGLRLIYYSQIVNDFQKGDIAEGYSVSREKKESFPLTVTSAQKNPTAFYLCASQNRGGGLTNEKLFFGSGTQLSVL.

DNA of the CDR3: TGTGCCAGCAGTGAAGCCGTCGGGAGGGGGGAGCTGTTTTTT. Its protein product is CASSEAVGRGELFF. This chain connects TRBV2 to TRBJ2-2, with 7 bases that match TRBD2. The CDR3 is 14 residues long. The germline V gene encodes CDR1 SNHLY and CDR2 FYNNEI. With V trimmed by 0 bases and J by 8 bases, 3 bases remained unmatched.

The rearrangement joins TRBV6-1 to TRBJ1-4; no clear D. Trimming shortened V by 0 bases and J by 7 bases, and 12 bases separated the two germline ends. The CDR3 runs to 15 residues. In germline, CDR1 is MNHNS, CDR2 SASEGT. CDR3 protein: CASSEAPERSEKLFF. The CDR3, as DNA: TGTGCCAGCAGTGAAGCGCCTGAGCGGAGTGAAAAACTGTTTTTT.

This sequence joins TRBV9 and TRBJ2-1; 9 nucleotides agree with TRBD2. Germline CDR1 SGDLS, CDR2 YYNGEE. This CDR3 has 16 amino acids. J was trimmed by 5 bases and V by 5 bases; bases with no gene match: 11. The CDR3 DNA reads TGTGCCAGCAGTGTGCTGGTAGCGGGAGAGGACAATGAGCAGTTCTTC. Translation: CASSVLVAGEDNEQFF.

The chain has TRBV7-2 and TRBJ2-2, with D tentatively TRBD1 (5 bases). The CDR3 totals 15 residues. From germline, CDR1 is SGHTA and CDR2 FQGNSA. V was trimmed by 1 base and J by 0 bases, leaving 6 bases between them. This CDR3 is CASSLGQTNTGELFF. CDR3 coding DNA: TGTGCCAGCAGCTTAGGACAGACGAACACCGGGGAGCTGTTTTTT.

The chain couples TRBV7-7 to TRBJ2-2; D is possibly TRBD2 (6 bases). The CDR3 extends over 16 amino acids. With 2 bases removed from V and 6 bases from J, the gap between germline ends came to 16 bases. The germline V gene encodes CDR1 SSHAT and CDR2 FNYEAQ (reference sequence). The CDR3 coding sequence is TGTGCCAGCAGCTTAAACTCCGGGACTGTTGCCGGGGAGCTGTTTTTT. This gives the protein CASSLNSGTVAGELFF. Full variable domain (rest looked up from reference TRBV7-7 and TRBJ2-2): GAGVSQSPRYKVTKRGQDVTLRCDPISSHATLYWYQQALGQGPEFLTYFNYEAQPDKSGLPSDRFSAERPEGSISTLTIQRTEQRDSAMYRCASSLNSGTVAGELFFGEGSRLTVL.

The chain carries TRBV4-1 and TRBJ1-1; D not resolved. Germline lookup yields CDR1 MGHRA and CDR2 YSYEKL. The CDR3 covers 17 residues. V was clipped by 2 bases and J by 1 base, with 17 bases between them. The CDR3 nucleotides read TGCGCCAGCAGCCAACATCAACCAGGTTCTGCGAACACTGAAGCTTTCTTT. It codes for CASSQHQPGSANTEAFF.

The gene calls are TRBV2 and TRBJ1-6; D uncertain. This CDR3 has 15 amino acids. CDR1 is SNHLY and CDR2 is FYNNEI in the germline V gene. V was cut by 5 bases and J by 0 bases, with 8 bases left in between. CDR3 nucleotides: TGTGCCAGCAGTTTGGAGAGCTCCTATAATTCACCCCTCCACTTT. This encodes CASSLESSYNSPLHF.

This chain joins TRBV5-5 and TRBJ2-7; 9 bases are a match to TRBD1. The germline V gene has CDR1 SGHKS and CDR2 YYEKEE (reference sequence). V shed 1 base and J 6 bases; nucleotides not matched to a gene: 5. CDR3 length: 14 amino acids. The CDR3 loop reads CASSLTTGGAEQYF. CDR3 nucleotide sequence: TGTGCCAGCAGCTTGACCACAGGGGGCGCCGAGCAGTACTTC.

J is TRBJ1-2 and V is TRBV2, with a tentative D call TRBD1 (5 bases). Trimming removed 2 bases at V and 5 bases at J, with 18 bases between. The CDR3 sequence is 16 residues long. CDR1 is SNHLY, CDR2 FYNNEI, per germline. This CDR3 is CASSELSRAGLYGYTF. The CDR3, as DNA: TGTGCCAGCAGTGAATTATCTCGGGCAGGGCTATATGGCTACACCTTC.

The chain employs TRBV4-2 and TRBJ1-4; 7 nucleotides line up with TRBD1. The CDR3 is 20 residues long. V shed 1 base and J 0 bases; nucleotides not matched to a gene: 14. Germline V gene lookup returns CDR1 LGHNA and CDR2 YNFKEQ. The CDR3 loop reads CASSQGNEARGLATNEKLFF. The CDR3, as DNA: TGTGCCAGCAGCCAAGGAAACGAGGCCAGGGGGTTAGCAACTAATGAAAAACTGTTTTTT.

V is TRBV11-3 and J is TRBJ2-3, with a weak D call TRBD2 (6 bases). Germline CDR1 reads SGHNT; CDR2 reads YENEEA. The V and J ends lost 0 bases and 6 bases respectively, with 25 bases between them. CDR3 length: 19 amino acids. The CDR3, as DNA: TGTGCCAGCAGCTTAGATCGCTGGGAAACTTTGGAGGGCCACGATACGCAGTATTTT. It encodes CASSLDRWETLEGHDTQYF.

The chain carries TRBV5-1 and TRBJ1-2, with D unresolved. Germline values: CDR1 SGHRS, CDR2 YFSETQ. The CDR3 is 15 residues long. V lost 0 bases to trimming and J lost 4 bases, with 13 bases between them. The CDR3 region is CASSLATGSLYGYTF. DNA for the CDR3: TGCGCCAGCAGCTTGGCGACCGGGAGTCTCTATGGCTACACCTTC.

V gene TRBV4-3 combines with J gene TRBJ2-7; 8 bases are a match to TRBD1. V was clipped by 0 bases and J by 2 bases; unmatched bases: 6. CDR3 length: 16 amino acids. The V gene's germline CDR1 is LGHNA and CDR2 YSLEER. The CDR3, as DNA: TGCGCCAGCAGCCAAGAACTTAGACAGGGGACCTACGAGCAGTACTTC. Protein product: CASSQELRQGTYEQYF.

J is TRBJ1-3 and V is TRBV5-1; D is uncertain. Germline CDR1 SGHRS, CDR2 YFSETQ. Trimming pared 4 bases from V and 1 base from J, leaving 6 bases between. The CDR3 runs to 13 residues. The CDR3: CASSEGSGNTIYF. In DNA, the CDR3 is TGCGCCAGCAGCGAGGGATCTGGAAACACCATATATTTT.

CDR3 amino acids: CASSLKTGDGYTF. The CDR3 coding sequence is TGTGCCAGCAGCTTAAAGACAGGGGACGGCTACACCTTC. The chain is built from TRBV7-3 and TRBJ1-2, with 8 bases fitting TRBD1. The CDR3 contains 13 residues. V was pared by 1 base and J by 8 bases, with 3 bases of the junction left unmatched. CDR1 and CDR2 from the germline V gene are SGHTA and FQGTGA. Complete variable domain (other parts from reference TRBV7-3 and TRBJ1-2): GAGVSQTPSNKVTEKGKYVELRCDPISGHTALYWYRQSLGQGPEFLIYFQGTGAADDSGLPNDRFFAVRPEGSVSTLKIQRTERGDSAVYLCASSLKTGDGYTFGSGTRLTVV.